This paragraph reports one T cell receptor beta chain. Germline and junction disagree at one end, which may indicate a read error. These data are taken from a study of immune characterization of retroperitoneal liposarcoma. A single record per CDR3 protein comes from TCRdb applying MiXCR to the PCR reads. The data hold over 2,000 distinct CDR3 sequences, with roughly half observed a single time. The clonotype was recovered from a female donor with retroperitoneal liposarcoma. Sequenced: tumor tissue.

CDR3 residues: CASTRLAGSFEETQYF. The DNA of the CDR3 is TGTGCCAGCACCCGGCTAGCGGGAAGTTTCGAAGAGACCCAGTACTTT. The rearrangement uses TRBV6-8 and TRBJ2-3, with TRBD2 matching 9 bases. Looked up from germline, CDR1 is MNHGY and CDR2 is SAAAGT. The length of the CDR3 is 16 residues.